This T cell receptor (beta chain) derives from a study of tumor T cells in aggressive B-cell lymphoma. This clone was seen more than once but under ten times. Data came from immunoSEQ multiplex PCR; TCRdb stores just in-frame clones and leaves some out. The sample contains some 2,000 clones, over 90% of which appear only once. Germline values: CDR1 GTSNPN, CDR2 SVGIG (reference sequence). The CDR3 has 19 amino acids. With 3 bases removed from V and 0 bases from J, the gap between germline ends came to 24 bases. The clonotype was recovered from an adult with diffuse large B cell lymphoma. J is TRBJ1-3 and V is TRBV30, with D possibly matching TRBD1 (6 bases). The material sequenced was tumor tissue. CDR3 sequence: CAWSISDRESVSSGNTIYF. In DNA form, the CDR3 reads TGTGCCTGGAGCATATCGGACAGAGAATCCGTAAGCTCTGGAAACACCATATATTTT.